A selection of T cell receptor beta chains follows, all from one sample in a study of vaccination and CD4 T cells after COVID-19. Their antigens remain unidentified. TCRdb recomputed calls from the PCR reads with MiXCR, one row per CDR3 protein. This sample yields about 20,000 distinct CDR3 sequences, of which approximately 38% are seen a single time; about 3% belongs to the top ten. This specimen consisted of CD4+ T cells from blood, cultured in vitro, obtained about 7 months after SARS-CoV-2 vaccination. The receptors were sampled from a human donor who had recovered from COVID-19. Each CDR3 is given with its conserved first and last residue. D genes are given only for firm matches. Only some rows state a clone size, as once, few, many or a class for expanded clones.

cdr3_aa: CAYWDRARLSSYNSPLHF; cdr3_nt: TGTGCCTACTGGGACAGGGCACGGCTCAGCTCCTATAATTCACCCCTCCACTTT; v_call: TRBV30; j_call: TRBJ1-6; d_call: TRBD1; clone_size: -
cdr3_aa: CSARGGQDYTQYF; cdr3_nt: TGCAGTGCTAGAGGGGGCCAGGACTATACGCAGTATTTT; v_call: TRBV20-1; j_call: TRBJ2-3; d_call: -; clone_size: large
cdr3_aa: CASTLLLTDTQYF; cdr3_nt: TGTGCCAGCACACTACTGTTGACAGATACGCAGTATTTT; v_call: TRBV6-1; j_call: TRBJ2-3; d_call: -; clone_size: medium-sized
cdr3_aa: CASSDQVGGEQFF; cdr3_nt: TGTGCCAGCAGTGACCAAGTCGGTGGGGAGCAGTTCTTC; v_call: TRBV6-4; j_call: TRBJ2-1; d_call: -; clone_size: -
cdr3_aa: CAISERTVNNSPLHF; cdr3_nt: TGTGCCATCAGCGAACGGACAGTCAATAATTCACCCCTCCACTTT; v_call: TRBV10-3; j_call: TRBJ1-6; d_call: -; clone_size: once
cdr3_aa: CASSRRTYEQYF; cdr3_nt: TGTGCCAGCAGCCGAAGAACCTACGAGCAGTACTTC; v_call: TRBV7-9; j_call: TRBJ2-7; d_call: -; clone_size: -
cdr3_aa: CSARRAGRSEAFF; cdr3_nt: TGCAGTGCTAGAAGAGCAGGGAGGTCTGAAGCTTTCTTT; v_call: TRBV20-1; j_call: TRBJ1-1; d_call: -; clone_size: few
cdr3_aa: CASARTGDRDTQYF; cdr3_nt: TGTGCCAGCGCACGAACCGGGGATCGAGATACGCAGTATTTT; v_call: TRBV6-4; j_call: TRBJ2-3; d_call: -; clone_size: few
cdr3_aa: CASRLARGADTQYF; cdr3_nt: TGTGCCAGCAGGCTAGCGAGAGGGGCAGATACGCAGTATTTT; v_call: TRBV12-3/TRBV12-4; j_call: TRBJ2-3; d_call: -; clone_size: -
cdr3_aa: CATSTRKKTSGADTQYF; cdr3_nt: TGTGCCACCAGCACCAGAAAGAAGACTAGCGGGGCAGATACGCAGTATTTT; v_call: TRBV15; j_call: TRBJ2-3; d_call: TRBD2; clone_size: -
cdr3_aa: CASSVEGTAGGEQYF; cdr3_nt: TGTGCCAGCAGCGTAGAAGGGACAGCTGGGGGCGAGCAGTACTTC; v_call: TRBV9; j_call: TRBJ2-7; d_call: TRBD1; clone_size: -
cdr3_aa: CASSYPTDTQYF; cdr3_nt: TGTGCCAGCAGCTATCCAACAGATACGCAGTATTTT; v_call: TRBV7-6; j_call: TRBJ2-3; d_call: -; clone_size: -
cdr3_aa: CASSLGTSGKNEQFF; cdr3_nt: TGTGCCAGCAGTTTAGGGACTAGCGGGAAGAATGAGCAGTTCTTC; v_call: TRBV28; j_call: TRBJ2-1; d_call: TRBD2; clone_size: few
cdr3_aa: CASSQRTGDEQYF; cdr3_nt: TGCGCCAGCAGCCAAAGGACAGGGGACGAGCAGTACTTC; v_call: TRBV4-1; j_call: TRBJ2-7; d_call: TRBD1; clone_size: -
cdr3_aa: CSIRTVSTGELFF; cdr3_nt: TGCAGCATTCGGACGGTGAGCACCGGGGAGCTGTTTTTT; v_call: TRBV29-1; j_call: TRBJ2-2; d_call: -; clone_size: -
cdr3_aa: CASSFWPSGEQYF; cdr3_nt: TGTGCCAGCAGTTTTTGGCCTAGCGGCGAGCAGTACTTT; v_call: TRBV28; j_call: TRBJ2-7; d_call: TRBD2; clone_size: -
cdr3_aa: CASSYTGGSYGYTF; cdr3_nt: TGTGCCAGCAGTTATACTGGGGGCAGCTATGGCTACACCTTC; v_call: TRBV6-5; j_call: TRBJ1-2; d_call: -; clone_size: -
cdr3_aa: CASSAGLGKAQYF; cdr3_nt: TGTGCCAGCAGCGCGGGACTTGGTAAGGCCCAGTACTTC; v_call: TRBV9; j_call: TRBJ2-5; d_call: -; clone_size: -
cdr3_aa: CASSSIAETEAFF; cdr3_nt: TGTGCCAGCAGTTCTATAGCGGAAACTGAAGCTTTCTTT; v_call: TRBV28; j_call: TRBJ1-1; d_call: -; clone_size: few
cdr3_aa: CASSHYNEQFF; cdr3_nt: TGTGCCAGTAGTCACTACAATGAGCAGTTCTTC; v_call: TRBV19; j_call: TRBJ2-1; d_call: -; clone_size: -
cdr3_aa: CASRGQGQGEQFF; cdr3_nt: TGTGCCAGCAGAGGACAGGGTCAAGGTGAGCAGTTCTTC; v_call: TRBV2; j_call: TRBJ2-1; d_call: TRBD1; clone_size: few
cdr3_aa: CSARWTTSGTGELFF; cdr3_nt: TGCAGTGCTAGATGGACCACCTCGGGCACCGGGGAGCTGTTTTTT; v_call: TRBV20-1; j_call: TRBJ2-2; d_call: -; clone_size: few
cdr3_aa: CASSPLGRLDTQYF; cdr3_nt: TGTGCCAGCTCACCACTGGGGCGGCTGGATACGCAGTATTTT; v_call: TRBV18; j_call: TRBJ2-3; d_call: -; clone_size: -
cdr3_aa: CAISEWGLENTEAFF; cdr3_nt: TGTGCCATCAGTGAGTGGGGACTCGAGAACACTGAAGCTTTCTTT; v_call: TRBV10-3; j_call: TRBJ1-1; d_call: -; clone_size: -
cdr3_aa: CASSVEHNSPLHF; cdr3_nt: TGTGCCAGCAGTGTGGAGCACAATTCACCCCTCCACTTT; v_call: TRBV2; j_call: TRBJ1-6; d_call: -; clone_size: few
cdr3_aa: CASSEAPDQPQHF; cdr3_nt: TGTGCCAGCAGTGAAGCGCCAGATCAGCCCCAGCATTTT; v_call: TRBV6-1; j_call: TRBJ1-5; d_call: -; clone_size: -
cdr3_aa: CASSLDGNSEQYF; cdr3_nt: TGTGCCAGCAGCTTAGACGGGAATTCCGAGCAGTACTTC; v_call: TRBV7-2; j_call: TRBJ2-7; d_call: -; clone_size: -
cdr3_aa: CASTKGSGGRNGYTF; cdr3_nt: TGTGCCAGCACCAAAGGGTCAGGGGGCCGCAATGGCTACACCTTC; v_call: TRBV6-1; j_call: TRBJ1-2; d_call: TRBD1; clone_size: -
cdr3_aa: CASSIAASGSSFYEQYF; cdr3_nt: TGTGCCAGTAGTATAGCGGCTAGCGGGAGTTCTTTCTACGAGCAGTACTTC; v_call: TRBV19; j_call: TRBJ2-7; d_call: TRBD2; clone_size: -
cdr3_aa: CASSLGIRQETQYF; cdr3_nt: TGTGCCAGCAGCTTAGGGATTCGGCAAGAGACCCAGTACTTC; v_call: TRBV7-6; j_call: TRBJ2-5; d_call: -; clone_size: -
cdr3_aa: CASSYADRGGSNQPQHF; cdr3_nt: TGTGCCAGCAGTTACGCCGACAGGGGTGGAAGCAATCAGCCCCAGCATTTT; v_call: TRBV6-5; j_call: TRBJ1-5; d_call: TRBD1; clone_size: -
cdr3_aa: CSARAQFGYEQYF; cdr3_nt: TGCAGTGCTAGAGCCCAATTTGGTTACGAGCAGTACTTC; v_call: TRBV20-1; j_call: TRBJ2-7; d_call: -; clone_size: medium-sized
cdr3_aa: CATSDSRTGYVSGANVLTF; cdr3_nt: TGTGCCACCAGTGATTCCCGGACAGGCTACGTTTCTGGGGCCAACGTCCTGACTTTC; v_call: TRBV24-1; j_call: TRBJ2-6; d_call: TRBD1; clone_size: few
cdr3_aa: CASTQGAAQGLDEQYF; cdr3_nt: TGTGCCAGCACCCAGGGCGCGGCACAGGGGCTGGACGAGCAGTACTTC; v_call: TRBV7-2; j_call: TRBJ2-7; d_call: TRBD1; clone_size: -
cdr3_aa: CASSLTGANTEAFF; cdr3_nt: TGTGCCAGCAGCTTAACAGGGGCGAACACTGAAGCTTTCTTT; v_call: TRBV7-9; j_call: TRBJ1-1; d_call: TRBD1; clone_size: -
cdr3_aa: CSAREEDYYEQYF; cdr3_nt: TGCAGTGCCCGGGAGGAGGACTACTACGAGCAGTACTTC; v_call: TRBV20-1; j_call: TRBJ2-7; d_call: TRBD2; clone_size: few
cdr3_aa: CASSSLAGEVQFF; cdr3_nt: TGTGCCAGCAGCTCTCTAGCGGGAGAAGTTCAGTTCTTC; v_call: TRBV5-6; j_call: TRBJ2-1; d_call: TRBD2; clone_size: -
cdr3_aa: CASSKGTLAVEETQYF; cdr3_nt: TGCGCCAGCAGCAAAGGTACACTAGCGGTTGAAGAGACCCAGTACTTC; v_call: TRBV5-1; j_call: TRBJ2-5; d_call: TRBD2; clone_size: once
cdr3_aa: CASSTGQGSTDTQYF; cdr3_nt: TGTGCCAGTAGTACGGGACAGGGTAGCACAGATACGCAGTATTTT; v_call: TRBV19; j_call: TRBJ2-3; d_call: TRBD1; clone_size: -
cdr3_aa: CSARDRGRDTQYF; cdr3_nt: TGCAGTGCCCGGGACAGGGGTAGGGATACGCAGTATTTT; v_call: TRBV20-1; j_call: TRBJ2-3; d_call: TRBD1; clone_size: few